The clone carrying this TCR beta chain was observed many times. CDR1 and CDR2 from the germline V gene are SEHNR and FQNEAQ (reference sequence). The V and J ends lost 1 base and 5 bases, in that order; junction bases with no gene match: 5. CDR3 length equals 15 residues. The data stem from a study of blood T cell repertoires in COVID-19. Overall study context: Sites across the United States, Italy and Spain contributed samples from acute and convalescent COVID-19. T cells, B-cell-depleted T cells, or PBMCs supplied cDNA or gDNA.

Per the original data handling: Reference gene primers were amplified, and this amplification served to estimate nucleated cell counts. The data were produced by immunoSEQ multiplex PCR, yet TCRdb's version contains in-frame clones alone and is incomplete. D and trimming come from the DNA, and the V and J calls and clone size come from that table. Among 110,000 or so clones listed, less than 75% were seen once. The chain uses TRBV7-9 and TRBJ2-5; 9 nucleotides match TRBD2. This receptor was identified in a woman between 35 and 50 years old with acute or convalescent COVID-19. Input material: peripheral blood. The CDR3 sequence: CASSLGAGGLETQYF. The CDR3 DNA follows: TGTGCCAGCAGCTTAGGAGCGGGGGGATTGGAGACCCAGTACTTC.